The source of this TCR beta chain is a study of Graves' ophthalmopathy and Graves' hyperthyroidism. About the study: Peripheral blood was gathered at the point of initial diagnosis, before any treatment started.

Uncontrolled infections, pregnancy, lactation or other autoimmune diseases led to patient exclusion. This clonotype showed up just a few times. Amplification of TCR beta CDR3 regions used RNA transcripts. An opening RT-PCR round employed HTBI primers and preceded a second-round multiplex PCR. TCRdb re-derived calls from the multiplex PCR reads in MiXCR, one entry per CDR3 protein. The sample yields under 800,000 distinct CDR3 sequences, roughly 20% seen once. After removal of 1 base from V and 5 bases from J, the junction contained 9 bases not matched to a gene. There are 16 residues in the CDR3. Germline CDR1 reads SGHAT; CDR2 reads FQDESV (reference sequence).

This chain links TRBV11-1 with TRBJ2-3, with 7 bases matching TRBD2. The sequence was obtained from a woman aged 18-29 years with stable Graves' hyperthyroidism. Some clones in this sample may be carry-over from other donors' samples. Sequencing was done on a sample of peripheral blood. The CDR3 nucleotides read TGTGCCAGCAGCTTAGGCTGGGGCGGGGGTGGAGATACGCAGTATTTT. It is translated as CASSLGWGGGGDTQYF.